The rows below give T cell receptor beta chains drawn from one sample of a study of blood T cells in healthy people across ages. TCRdb recomputed calls from the 5' RACE reads with MiXCR, one row per CDR3 protein. The table has 800,000 or so distinct CDR3 sequences, around half seen once. Sequencing used blood. All receptors come from a man at least 80 years old in good health. The CDR3 runs from the conserved cysteine through the conserved F or W. A D gene is named only where the DNA matches it firmly. Clone size, where shown, is once, few, many, or a class for clones that have expanded.

>TRBJ1-2|.|few|TRBV7-2
TGTGCCAGCAGCTTAGGAGTCGACAGAGGCTACACCTTC
CASSLGVDRGYTF
>TRBJ2-7|.|.|TRBV19
TGTGCCAGTAGTAGGCCAGGAGCCTACGAGCAGTACTTC
CASSRPGAYEQYF
>TRBJ2-1|TRBD2|.|TRBV6-6
TGTGCCAGCAGTTACTCAAGAGCGGGGCATAACAATGAGCAGTTCTTC
CASSYSRAGHNNEQFF
>TRBJ2-5|TRBD2|.|TRBV12-3/TRBV12-4
TGTGCCAGCAGGTTAGCGGGAGAGGGTTGGAAGACCCAGTACTTC
CASRLAGEGWKTQYF
>TRBJ2-4|.|.|TRBV7-9
TGTGCCAGCAGTCCAACTCCGGGACTCAGTTACATTCAGTACTTC
CASSPTPGLSYIQYF
>TRBJ2-7|TRBD1|.|TRBV5-6
TGTGCCAGCAGCCAGCCGGGACAGGTCTCCTACGAGCAGTACTTC
CASSQPGQVSYEQYF
>TRBJ2-6|.|few|TRBV24-1
TGTGCCACCAGTGATTTCGGCAGCTTGCTCTCTGGGGCCAACGTCCTGACTTTC
CATSDFGSLLSGANVLTF
>TRBJ2-5|.|.|TRBV7-2
TGTGCCAGCAGCCGAAGCGTCCAAGGGACCCAGTACTTC
CASSRSVQGTQYF
>TRBJ2-5|.|.|TRBV29-1
TGCAGCGTTGAACCACCGGGGACCCAGTACTTC
CSVEPPGTQYF
>TRBJ2-7|TRBD1|.|TRBV4-3
TGCGCCAGCAGCCGGTTGACAGGGGGCGAGTACGAGCAGTACTTC
CASSRLTGGEYEQYF
>TRBJ2-1|TRBD2|few|TRBV5-4
TGTGCCAGCAGCTGGACGGCTAGGGGCGGGAGAAAAATCAATGAGCAGTTCTTC
CASSWTARGGRKINEQFF
>TRBJ2-5|.|few|TRBV11-3
TGTGCCAGCAGCTTTCACCTGGAGCAGTACTTC
CASSFHLEQYF
>TRBJ2-3|TRBD2|.|TRBV4-2
TGTGCCAGCAGCCAATTGGCTAGCGGGTCTAGCGCAGATACGCAGTATTTT
CASSQLASGSSADTQYF
>TRBJ2-1|.|.|TRBV29-1
TGCAGCTGGGGGAAGAATGAGCAGTTCTTC
CSWGKNEQFF
>TRBJ2-1|.|.|TRBV4-3
TGCGCCAGCAGCCAAGAGTGGGGACACTCCTACAATGAGCAGTTCTTC
CASSQEWGHSYNEQFF
>TRBJ2-7|TRBD1|.|TRBV5-1
TGCGCCAGCAGAGTACAGGGGGCCTCCGACGAGCAGTACTTC
CASRVQGASDEQYF
>TRBJ2-7|TRBD2|.|TRBV6-1
TGTGCCAGCAGGTTGATACCGGGACAGAAAAAGCGGGAGGTCGTGCACGAGCAGTACTTC
CASRLIPGQKKREVVHEQYF
>TRBJ2-1|TRBD2|.|TRBV27
TGTGCCAGCACGGGGCTAGCGGGAACGAATGAGCAGTTCTTC
CASTGLAGTNEQFF
>TRBJ2-1|.|.|TRBV9
TGTGCCAGCAGCGTAGCAGAGGAGGGGGTGGGTGAGCAGTTCTTC
CASSVAEEGVGEQFF
>TRBJ1-2|.|.|TRBV4-2
TGTGCCAGCAGCCAGCAGGGCAGCATCTATGGCTACACCTTC
CASSQQGSIYGYTF
>TRBJ2-2|.|once|TRBV10-3
TGTGCCATCAGAAGGGAAGCCGGGGAGCTGTTTTTT
CAIRREAGELFF
>TRBJ2-3|.|.|TRBV24-1
TGTGCCACCAGTGATTCTGTGGTAACCGGGACCAGCACAGATACGCAGTATTTT
CATSDSVVTGTSTDTQYF
>TRBJ2-5|.|.|TRBV6-2/TRBV6-3
TGTGCCAGCAGTTACACCTGGGCGGACCAAGAGACCCAGTACTTC
CASSYTWADQETQYF
>TRBJ1-5|.|few|TRBV28
TGTGCCAGCACCCCCCAGGGGAGGAGGATTCAGCCCCAGCATTTT
CASTPQGRRIQPQHF
>TRBJ2-1|TRBD2|many|TRBV27
TGTGCCAGCAGTTTTGCGACTAGCGGGATGGGTGAGCAGTTCTTC
CASSFATSGMGEQFF
>TRBJ2-1|.|few|TRBV10-3
TGTGCCATCAGCTCAGGGGTCCCCCCTAACAATGAGCAGTTCTTC
CAISSGVPPNNEQFF
>TRBJ2-5|TRBD1|.|TRBV7-9
TGTGCCAGCAGCCTAAGACAGGGGGTTGGAGAGACCCAGTACTTC
CASSLRQGVGETQYF
>TRBJ2-1|TRBD2|many|TRBV20-1
TGCAGTGCTAGAGTCCCACTGGGGGGGTACAATGAGCAGTTCTTC
CSARVPLGGYNEQFF
>TRBJ2-7|.|.|TRBV2
TGTGCCAGCACGGATAGCTCCTACAATGAGCAGTACTTC
CASTDSSYNEQYF
>TRBJ1-4|.|.|TRBV27
TGTGCCAGCAGTTTGGGCGCAGGGGTAAGGGAAAAACTGTTTTTT
CASSLGAGVREKLFF
>TRBJ2-7|.|.|TRBV11-3
TGTGCCAGCAGCTCTCGGGGGCAGGGTTTCGACGAGCAGTACTTC
CASSSRGQGFDEQYF
>TRBJ1-4|TRBD1|few|TRBV7-9
TGTGCCAGCAGTTACGGGACAGCAGATGAAAAACTGTTTTTT
CASSYGTADEKLFF
>TRBJ1-2|TRBD1|.|TRBV15
TGTGCCACCAGCAGTGGACGGACAGGGGACAGATATAACTATGGCTACACCTTC
CATSSGRTGDRYNYGYTF
>TRBJ2-3|TRBD1|few|TRBV20-1
TGCAGTGCTAGACGGGACAGGGGGACTTCAGATACGCAGTATTTT
CSARRDRGTSDTQYF
>TRBJ2-1|.|.|TRBV14
TGTGCCAGCAGCCAAGATCTCGGGTTCGACAATGAGCAGTTCTTC
CASSQDLGFDNEQFF
>TRBJ1-4|.|.|TRBV29-1
TGCAGCGTTGAGCGGCAGGAGGAAGGAAAACTGTTTTTT
CSVERQEEGKLFF
>TRBJ2-7|.|.|TRBV13
TGTGCCAGCAGCTCGACTCTGACAGGTTTCTATGAGCAGTACTTC
CASSSTLTGFYEQYF
>TRBJ2-1|.|few|TRBV7-2
TGTGCCAGCAGCGCTCAGGGGGGACGTTTGAATGAGCAGTTCTTC
CASSAQGGRLNEQFF
>TRBJ2-7|.|.|TRBV5-6
TGTGCCAGCAGCCCCCCGCAAGGATCTACCTACGAGCAGTACTTC
CASSPPQGSTYEQYF
>TRBJ2-3|.|.|TRBV20-1
TGCAGTGCTAGGGCCTCTGAGGGGGGTACGCAGTATTTT
CSARASEGGTQYF
>TRBJ2-1|TRBD2|many|TRBV7-2
TGTGCCAGCAGCTTAAGCGGGGGTGCGTACAATGAGCAGTTCTTC
CASSLSGGAYNEQFF
>TRBJ2-7|.|.|TRBV10-3
TGTGCCATCAGTGATAAGATGACAACAGTGGGAACCTACGAGCAGTACTTC
CAISDKMTTVGTYEQYF
>TRBJ2-2|TRBD2|.|TRBV5-5
TGTGCCAGCAGCTTTGCCCCGGGACTAGCGGGAAGCCCCGGGGAGCTGTTTTTT
CASSFAPGLAGSPGELFF
>TRBJ1-2|.|many|TRBV2
TGTGCCAGCAGTGAATTGCGGGACAACTATGGCTACACCTTC
CASSELRDNYGYTF
>TRBJ2-1|.|.|TRBV10-3
TGTGCCATCAGTGAGTCGGGAGTAGCCCGGTTCTTC
CAISESGVARFF